This is a list of T cell receptor beta chains from one sample in a study of shared clonotypes between healthy human individuals. Produced via immunoSEQ multiplex PCR; TCRdb's table is partial and in-frame only. The sample carries 550,000 to 700,000 clones, around 78% recorded once. The source material was memory CD4+ T cells sorted from blood. The receptors come from a woman aged 30 to 39 in good health. Each CDR3 is given with its conserved first and last residue. D genes are given only for firm matches. Not all rows give a size; the values are once, few, many and, for expanded clones, a class.

J | V | D | size | CDR3 | DNA
TRBJ2-3 | TRBV5-1 | - | - | CASSRGDWGNTDTQYF | TGCGCCAGCAGCCGAGGCGACTGGGGAAACACAGATACGCAGTATTTT
TRBJ2-6 | TRBV5-1 | - | - | CASSFMTGANVLTF | TGCGCCAGCAGCTTTATGACAGGGGCCAACGTCCTGACTTTC
TRBJ2-4 | TRBV29-1 | TRBD1 | - | CSVIQGARTKNIQYF | TGCAGCGTTATACAGGGGGCGCGGACCAAAAACATTCAGTACTTC
TRBJ1-1 | TRBV6-1 | - | once | CASSERGSNTEAFF | TGTGCCAGCAGTGAACGTGGAAGTAACACTGAAGCTTTCTTT
TRBJ1-2 | TRBV2 | - | - | CASTEQKGPYGYTF | TGTGCCAGCACCGAACAGAAGGGGCCCTATGGCTACACCTTC
TRBJ2-7 | TRBV2 | - | - | CASKPTRQSQYF | TGTGCCAGCAAACCCACTCGACAGAGCCAGTACTTC
TRBJ1-1 | TRBV5-6 | - | - | CASSLALSEAFF | TGTGCCAGCAGCTTGGCCCTCAGTGAAGCTTTCTTT
TRBJ2-1 | TRBV30 | - | - | CAWSPRGALYDYYNEQFF | TGTGCCTGGAGCCCCCGGGGGGCCTTATATGATTATTACAATGAGCAGTTCTTC
TRBJ1-1 | TRBV6-6 | - | - | CASSYSVGEAFF | TGTGCCAGCAGTTACTCTGTGGGGGAAGCTTTCTTT
TRBJ1-1 | TRBV28 | - | - | CASSTPLRNTEAFF | TGTGCCAGCAGTACACCCCTAAGAAACACTGAAGCTTTCTTT
TRBJ2-7 | TRBV7-9 | TRBD2 | once | CASSLGLLADSYEQYF | TGTGCCAGCAGCTTAGGTCTGCTAGCGGACTCCTACGAGCAGTACTTC
TRBJ1-1 | TRBV11-2 | - | few | CASSVRQSNTEAFF | TGTGCCAGCAGCGTGAGACAGAGCAACACTGAAGCTTTCTTT
TRBJ2-7 | TRBV5-4 | - | - | CASSRDGLYEQYF | TGTGCCAGCAGCCGGGACGGTCTCTACGAGCAGTACTTC
TRBJ2-1 | TRBV5-4 | - | - | CASSPPGQEQFF | TGTGCCAGCAGCCCCCCCGGACAAGAGCAGTTCTTC
TRBJ1-1 | TRBV28 | TRBD1 | - | CASSFGTDTEAFF | TGTGCCAGCAGTTTTGGGACAGACACTGAAGCTTTCTTT
TRBJ2-7 | TRBV7-9 | TRBD2 | - | CASSLSGEEQYF | TGTGCCAGCAGCCTCAGCGGGGAGGAGCAGTACTTC
TRBJ2-3 | TRBV28 | TRBD2 | - | CASSLSGRARTDTQYF | TGTGCCAGCAGTTTAAGCGGGAGGGCCCGCACAGATACGCAGTATTTT
TRBJ2-7 | TRBV6-1 | - | - | CASSGRTATYEQYF | TGTGCCAGCAGTGGCCGGACAGCCACCTACGAGCAGTACTTC
TRBJ1-5 | TRBV27 | - | - | CASGRAGASNQPQHF | TGTGCCAGCGGTCGGGCAGGGGCAAGCAATCAGCCCCAGCATTTT
TRBJ2-1 | TRBV7-8 | TRBD2 | once | CASSLRGGSYNEQFF | TGTGCCAGCAGCTTACGCGGGGGATCCTACAATGAGCAGTTCTTC
TRBJ1-2 | TRBV21-1 | - | few | CASSKVLSAGNYGYTF | TGTGCCAGCAGCAAAGTATTATCGGCTGGGAATTATGGCTACACCTTC
TRBJ1-5 | TRBV5-5 | - | - | CASSLILINQPQHF | TGTGCCAGCAGCTTGATACTAATCAATCAGCCCCAGCATTTT
TRBJ1-1 | TRBV5-6 | - | few | CASSIDNHKPNTEAFF | TGTGCCAGCAGCATAGACAATCATAAACCGAACACTGAAGCTTTCTTT
TRBJ2-3 | TRBV29-1 | - | - | CSVDRGTDTQYF | TGCAGCGTTGACAGGGGCACAGATACGCAGTATTTT